These 29 T cell receptor beta chains share one sample of origin, sequenced in a study of blood T cell repertoires in COVID-19. Libraries were prepared by immunoSEQ multiplex PCR; TCRdb keeps only in-frame clonotypes and omits some of them. The repertoire holds 110,000 to 150,000 clones, with over 70% as singletons. The sample taken for sequencing was peripheral blood. The receptor source for this set is a human donor in a cohort sampled during active COVID-19.

This sequence joins TRBV7-2 and TRBJ1-5, with 8 bases aligning to TRBD1. CDR3 length: 15 amino acids. Looked up from germline, CDR1 is SGHTA and CDR2 is FQGNSA. The trim removed 1 base at V and 6 bases at J, leaving 5 bases unmatched. Written as DNA, the CDR3 is TGTGCCAGCAGCTTAGACCAGGGGGCGTTTCAGCCCCAGCATTTT. Its translation: CASSLDQGAFQPQHF.

The chain carries TRBV5-6 and TRBJ2-3, with D perhaps matching TRBD2 (6 bases). The CDR3 sequence is 16 residues long. V dropped 4 bases and J dropped 2 bases, with 17 bases sitting between them. CDR1 SGHDT and CDR2 YYEEEE come from the germline V gene. The CDR3 nucleotides are TGTGCCAGCAGCCCGCCACGGGGGAATTACACAGATACGCAGTATTTT. This encodes CASSPPRGNYTDTQYF. The entire variable domain, with the rest obtained from reference TRBV5-6 and TRBJ2-3, is as follows: DAGVTQSPTHLIKTRGQQVTLRCSPKSGHDTVSWYQQALGQGPQFIFQYYEEEERQRGNFPDRFSGHQFPNYSSELNVNALLLGDSALYLCASSPPRGNYTDTQYFGPGTRLTVL.

The chain combines TRBV4-1 with TRBJ2-1, with TRBD2 matching over 10 bases. The CDR3 totals 13 residues. V lost 3 bases to trimming and J lost 9 bases; unmatched junction nucleotides: 2. Germline assignment: CDR1 MGHRA and CDR2 YSYEKL. CDR3 residues: CASSHLAGVEQFF. The CDR3 nucleotides are TGCGCCAGCAGCCACCTAGCGGGAGTTGAGCAGTTCTTC.

The chain is built from TRBV6-5 and TRBJ1-1; weak D call: TRBD1 (6 bases). CDR1 is MNHEY, CDR2 SVGAGI, per germline. V shed 4 bases and J shed 1 base, with 10 bases lying between them. This CDR3 has 14 residues. The CDR3 loop is CASSFRTANTEAFF. In DNA form, the CDR3 reads TGTGCCAGCAGTTTCCGGACAGCGAACACTGAAGCTTTCTTT.

The chain uses TRBV29-1 and TRBJ1-4, with 10 positions matching TRBD1. Trimming cost V 7 bases and J 0 bases; bases outside gene matches: 8. CDR3 length equals 16 residues. Germline assignment: CDR1 SQVTM and CDR2 ANQGSEA. CDR3 protein: CSARGQGFATNEKLFF. The CDR3 region has the DNA TGCAGCGCCCGGGGACAGGGGTTTGCAACTAATGAAAAACTGTTTTTT.

This sequence joins TRBV29-1 and TRBJ1-1; D remains ambiguous. The germline CDR1 and CDR2 sequences are SQVTM and ANQGSEA. The CDR3 extends over 11 amino acids. V was trimmed by 7 bases and J by 5 bases, leaving 11 bases between them. This CDR3 is CSAPGATEAFF. The CDR3 DNA reads TGCAGCGCCCCCGGAGCGACTGAAGCTTTCTTT.

The genes are TRBV11-2 and TRBJ1-1; TRBD1 matches 10 bases. The V segment lost 5 bases and the J segment 5 bases; nucleotides outside the gene matches: 8. The CDR3 runs 15 residues. Germline V lookup: CDR1 SGHAT, CDR2 FQNNGV. CDR3 sequence reads: CASSVSGQGGTEAFF. CDR3 nucleotide sequence: TGTGCCAGCAGCGTATCAGGACAGGGGGGGACTGAAGCTTTCTTT.

This clone turned up a few times. The rearrangement uses TRBV9 and TRBJ1-5, with unresolved D. CDR3 length: 13 residues. Trimming stripped 2 bases from V and 8 bases from J, with 11 bases between. Germline V CDR1 and CDR2: SGDLS, YYNGEE. In nucleotides, the CDR3 is TGTGCCAGCAGCGTTGGAGGTCGGGAGCCCCAGCATTTT. Its protein product is CASSVGGREPQHF.

This clone was detected a few times. The gene calls are TRBV7-9 and TRBJ1-1, with unresolved D. The length of the CDR3 is 13 residues. The V gene's germline CDR1 is SEHNR and CDR2 FQNEAQ (reference sequence). Trimming stripped 3 bases from V and 11 bases from J, with 16 bases between. CDR3 sequence reads: CASSFGPGDEAFF. CDR3 coding DNA: TGTGCCAGCAGCTTCGGACCGGGAGATGAGGCTTTCTTT.

V gene TRBV7-2 combines with J gene TRBJ2-4, with 7 bases fitting TRBD1. Germline values: CDR1 SGHTA, CDR2 FQGNSA. CDR3 length: 15 amino acids. Trimming took 5 bases from V and 3 from J; bases not matched to a gene: 7. CDR3 sequence reads: CASSPTGSVKNIQYF. In nucleotides, the CDR3 is TGTGCCAGCAGCCCGACAGGGTCGGTCAAAAACATTCAGTACTTC. Combining the CDR3 with reference TRBV7-2 and TRBJ2-4 gives the whole variable domain GAGVSQSPSNKVTEKGKDVELRCDPISGHTALYWYRQSLGQGLEFLIYFQGNSAPDKSGLPSDRFSAERTGGSVSTLTIQRTQQEDSAVYLCASSPTGSVKNIQYFGAGTRLSVL.

The genes are TRBV19 and TRBJ1-1; TRBD1 matches 8 bases. The CDR3 has 15 amino acids. CDR1 and CDR2 (germline): LNHDA, SQIVND (reference sequence). The trim removed 5 bases at V and 3 bases at J, leaving 8 bases unmatched. The CDR3 reads CASSPRQGADTEAFF. CDR3 in DNA: TGTGCCAGTAGTCCCCGCCAGGGGGCTGACACTGAAGCTTTCTTT.

The chain is built from TRBV7-8 and TRBJ2-2, with no clear D. The CDR3 consists of 13 residues. In germline, CDR1 is SGHVS, CDR2 FQNEAQ. V was shortened by 7 bases and J by 4 bases, with 10 bases between the two germline ends. The CDR3 sequence: CASKQPGTGELFF. The CDR3 DNA sequence: TGTGCCAGCAAACAACCGGGCACCGGGGAGCTGTTTTTT.

V and J are TRBV7-2 and TRBJ2-3; a possible D gene is TRBD2 (6 bases). Germline-derived CDR1 and CDR2 are SGHTA and FQGNSA. The length of the CDR3 is 15 residues. The V end lost 4 bases, the J end lost 3 bases, and 14 bases lay between the germline ends. This CDR3 is CASSSAGLATDTQYF. The DNA for the CDR3 is TGTGCCAGCAGCTCTGCGGGGCTGGCGACAGATACGCAGTATTTT.

The chain is built from TRBV7-8 and TRBJ1-2, with 10 bases fitting TRBD1. CDR1 SGHVS and CDR2 FQNEAQ come from the germline V gene. Trimming took 5 bases from V and 3 from J; bases not matched to a gene: 3. The CDR3 runs 14 residues. CDR3 DNA sequence: TGTGCCAGCAGCGTGACAGGGGGCGACTATGGCTACACCTTC. It codes for CASSVTGGDYGYTF.

This clone was seen only once. This chain joins TRBV6-5 and TRBJ2-1; D not resolved. The CDR3 has 14 amino acids. V dropped 10 bases and J dropped 4 bases, with 17 bases sitting between them. CDR1 is MNHEY, CDR2 SVGAGI, per germline. The DNA for the CDR3 is TGTGCCACAACCGCCCGAGGCCCATACAATGAGCAGTTCTTC. Encoded protein: CATTARGPYNEQFF.

On this clone itself: At the DNA level, this CDR3 is encoded by other sequences in the same sample as well. The J gene is TRBJ2-3, the V gene TRBV4-3; D is perhaps TRBD1 (6 bases). Germline CDR1 LGHNA, CDR2 YSLEER. The CDR3 totals 15 residues. Trimming cost V 3 bases and J 0 bases, with 10 bases left between them. CDR3 sequence: CASSQSGASTDTQYF. In DNA form, the CDR3 reads TGCGCCAGCAGCCAGTCAGGGGCGAGCACAGATACGCAGTATTTT.

V usage is TRBV7-9 and J usage is TRBJ1-2, with D tentatively TRBD1 (6 bases). Germline V lookup: CDR1 SEHNR, CDR2 FQNEAQ (reference sequence). Trimming removed 5 bases from V and 7 bases from J, with 14 bases in between. This CDR3 contains 13 residues. The CDR3 spells CASSRSGAGGYTF. The CDR3 DNA reads as TGTGCCAGCAGCCGATCAGGGGCGGGTGGCTACACCTTC.

The DNA of the CDR3 is TGTGCCAGCAGCTTAAATTGGGGGGGTAGAACTGAAGCTTTCTTT. This encodes CASSLNWGGRTEAFF. The V and J genes are TRBV7-2 and TRBJ1-1, with D maybe TRBD1 (5 bases). The germline V gene has CDR1 SGHTA and CDR2 FQGNSA. The CDR3 covers 15 residues. V was trimmed by 2 bases and J by 5 bases, leaving 15 bases between them.

The rearrangement uses TRBV6-6 and TRBJ2-7, with 9 bases fitting TRBD2. Germline lookup yields CDR1 MNHNY and CDR2 SVGAGI (reference sequence). This CDR3 comprises 14 residues. Trimming removed 4 bases from V and 7 bases from J; junction bases left unmatched: 8. CDR3 protein: CASSFSSLAGEQYF. The CDR3 DNA reads as TGTGCCAGCAGTTTCTCTTCTCTAGCGGGGGAGCAGTACTTC.

The V and J genes are TRBV3-1 (or the pseudogene TRBV3-2) and TRBJ2-7; D ambiguous. Trimming pared 2 bases from V and 3 bases from J, leaving 14 bases between. This CDR3 is built from 15 residues. Per the germline V gene, CDR1 is LGHDT and CDR2 is YNNKEL (reference sequence). CDR3 nucleotides: TGTGCCAGCAGCCAACAGATTATAGCCGGCTACGAGCAGTACTTC. This translates into CASSQQIIAGYEQYF.

This chain uses TRBV6-5 with TRBJ1-4; D not certain. This CDR3 comprises 16 residues. Germline V gene sequence: CDR1 MNHEY, CDR2 SVGAGI. Trimming pared 4 bases from V and 5 bases from J, leaving 17 bases between. In DNA, the CDR3 is TGTGCCAGCAGTTTCCTTCGGGGTGGGTGGAATGAAAAACTGTTTTTT. Translation: CASSFLRGGWNEKLFF.

This clone has just one count. V usage is TRBV18 and J usage is TRBJ1-1, with 8 bases that match TRBD1. The V gene's germline CDR1 is KGHSH and CDR2 LQKENI. The CDR3 sequence is 15 residues long. V lost 3 bases to trimming and J lost 1 base; unmatched junction nucleotides: 4. The CDR3: CASSPVTGENTEAFF. The CDR3 bases are TGTGCCAGCTCACCCGTGACAGGGGAGAACACTGAAGCTTTCTTT.

The V call is TRBV20-1, the J call TRBJ1-2; D possibly corresponds to TRBD1 (5 bases). V shed 3 bases and J shed 4 bases, with 15 bases lying between them. The CDR3 is made up of 14 amino acids. The V gene's germline CDR1 is DFQATT and CDR2 SNEGSKA (reference sequence). CDR3 loop: CSASLGVGSYGYTF. The CDR3 DNA follows: TGCAGTGCTAGTCTAGGGGTTGGATCCTATGGCTACACCTTC.

V is TRBV11-2 and J is TRBJ2-3, with D perhaps matching TRBD1 (5 bases). Looked up from germline, CDR1 is SGHAT and CDR2 is FQNNGV. V lost 1 base and J 1 base, leaving 12 bases between the germline ends. CDR3 length: 16 amino acids. CDR3 sequence (DNA): TGTGCCAGCAGCTTAGGTCAGGGTAAGGGCACAGATACGCAGTATTTT. Encoded protein: CASSLGQGKGTDTQYF.

The J gene is TRBJ1-4, the V gene TRBV5-1, with no clear D. Trimming shortened V by 0 bases and J by 4 bases, and 10 bases separated the two germline ends. CDR1 SGHRS and CDR2 YFSETQ come from the germline V gene. The CDR3 contains 15 residues. The CDR3 region has the DNA TGCGCCAGCAGCTTGGACGCGGGAGATAATGAAAAACTGTTTTTT. As protein: CASSLDAGDNEKLFF.

The chain employs TRBV11-3 and TRBJ2-1; 8 bases fit TRBD1. Germline-derived CDR1 and CDR2 are SGHNT and YENEEA. The V segment lost 2 bases and the J segment 8 bases; nucleotides outside the gene matches: 8. CDR3 length: 15 residues. CDR3 nucleotides: TGTGCCAGCAGCTTATATGGGACAGGTGGCGATGAGCAGTTCTTC. It codes for CASSLYGTGGDEQFF.

This clone occurred once. The rearrangement joins TRBV2 to TRBJ2-1; a possible D gene is TRBD1 (6 bases). The CDR3 is 15 amino acids. Germline-derived CDR1 and CDR2 are SNHLY and FYNNEI. V dropped 4 bases and J dropped 2 bases, with 12 bases sitting between them. The CDR3 coding sequence is TGTGCCAGCAGTGGGACAGCGACACCCTACAATGAGCAGTTCTTC. Its protein is CASSGTATPYNEQFF.

This chain connects TRBV6-2 or TRBV6-3 to TRBJ1-2; tentative D call: TRBD1 (6 bases). From germline, CDR1 is MNHEY and CDR2 SVGEGT. Trimming left V 2 bases short and J 5 bases short, with 9 bases between. CDR3 length: 13 residues. Here the CDR3 reads CASSYRTAYGYTF. The CDR3 DNA follows: TGTGCCAGCAGTTACAGGACAGCTTATGGCTACACCTTC.

The rearrangement uses TRBV19 and TRBJ2-1; 7 bases are shared with TRBD2. The CDR3 extends over 19 amino acids. With V trimmed by 5 bases and J by 2 bases, 18 bases remained unmatched. Germline lookup yields CDR1 LNHDA and CDR2 SQIVND (reference sequence). DNA for the CDR3: TGTGCCAGTAGTTTTCAACCCATAGCGGGTCGAAGTACCTACAATGAGCAGTTCTTC. Encoded protein: CASSFQPIAGRSTYNEQFF.